This T cell receptor (beta chain) is from a study of a mutant IDH1 vaccine in newly diagnosed glioma (dated by TCRdb to the early 2020s). In terms of the full investigation: Of the approximately 35 treated patients, roughly 62% were male and approximately 38% were female, and the mean age was roughly 40 years. Prior to enrollment, standard therapy consisting of radiotherapy alone, temozolomide alone, or radiochemotherapy with temozolomide had been administered to patients, with the combination being received by most patients. For exploratory analyses, about 25 treated patients had longitudinal TCRB deep sequencing done wherever samples were available. Peripheral blood was collected at six visits: V03 (baseline), V05, V07, V10, V12 and V13.

Study-wide findings and limitations: It was noted by the authors that analyses of patient blood samples could not be reproduced owing to sample limitations. No apparent relationship was observed between pseudoprogression and alterations in the top peripheral T cell clonotypes detected by TCRB sequencing. Immune responses induced by the vaccine were seen in roughly 95% of patients across multiple MHC alleles. Selection of PBMC samples for TCRB deep sequencing was based on availability.

Comment on this clone: No antigen is known for it. No base qualities exist here, and no much larger clone lies one base off it.

The sample's time point label, decoded: baseline, week 1 (first vaccination visit). The treatment or condition label of this sample denotes: pre-vaccination baseline after standard-of-care therapy. Donors had newly diagnosed WHO grade 3 or 4 IDH1-mutant astrocytomas with loss of nuclear ATRX. The samples were drawn from NOA16, a multicentre, single-arm, open-label phase I trial in Germany that tested a mutant IDH1 peptide vaccine in humans for the first time. Blood drawn at visit V03 was used as the baseline sample for immunogenicity testing. Genomic DNA for TCRB sequencing was extracted from EDTA blood using the DNeasy Blood and Tissue Kit. The library was made by the immunoSEQ multiplex PCR assay. Following the manufacturer's protocol, the hsTCRB Kit was used to amplify rearranged TCR beta chain sequences. Sequencing of TCRB libraries was carried out on an Illumina MiSeq. The original pipeline was this. The kit vendor's proprietary platform handled demultiplexing, trimming and gene mapping. This immuneACCESS table, as held by TCRdb, lists in-frame sequences with V and J called but not all clones. Of the missing ones, under half trace to an unresolved V gene in checked studies; the others have no known cause. That table supplies the V and J calls and clone size; D and trimming were determined from the DNA. Across this sample there are fewer than 40,000 clones, with approximately 80% seen only once. The ten largest make up about 20% of the sample.

Trimming removed 8 bases from V and 5 bases from J; the gene matches leave 6 bases unexplained. The cysteine opens and the phenylalanine closes a CDR3 of 12 amino acids. The only DNA kept is the CDR3, 36 bases in frame from the first base. The germline V gene encodes CDR1 ENHRY and CDR2 SYGVKD. The V gene is TRBV10-3 and the J gene is TRBJ2-7; TRBD1 lines up with 7 middle nucleotides. The TCR was taken from a man aged 30-40 years with glioma. The sample consisted of PBMCs, taken from a glioma patient treated with radiotherapy, temozolomide or both. CDR3 loop: CAIRRQGDEQYF. DNA sequence: TGTGCCATCCGCCGACAGGGCGACGAGCAGTACTTC.